The clone carrying this T cell receptor (beta chain) was counted once. Libraries were prepared by immunoSEQ multiplex PCR; TCRdb keeps only in-frame clonotypes and omits some of them. The data show about 210,000 clones, with 80% seen just once and 3.5% to 5.5% held by the top ten. Individuals drawn from 24 US areas were roughly 18 to 89 years old. Per germline, CDR1 WSHSY and CDR2 SAAADI. The V and J ends lost 4 bases and 2 bases, in that order; junction bases with no gene match: 6. CDR3 length equals 16 residues. This specimen belongs to a study of blood T cell repertoires in COVID-19. Sequenced sample: PBMCs or T cells enriched from blood (not recorded which). The V call is TRBV10-2, the J call TRBJ2-3, with TRBD2 matching over 10 bases. The sequence came from a man younger than 45 with acute COVID-19. This CDR3 is CASSVERGGYTDTQYF. In DNA form, the CDR3 reads TGCGCCAGCAGTGTTGAGCGGGGGGGATACACAGATACGCAGTATTTT.